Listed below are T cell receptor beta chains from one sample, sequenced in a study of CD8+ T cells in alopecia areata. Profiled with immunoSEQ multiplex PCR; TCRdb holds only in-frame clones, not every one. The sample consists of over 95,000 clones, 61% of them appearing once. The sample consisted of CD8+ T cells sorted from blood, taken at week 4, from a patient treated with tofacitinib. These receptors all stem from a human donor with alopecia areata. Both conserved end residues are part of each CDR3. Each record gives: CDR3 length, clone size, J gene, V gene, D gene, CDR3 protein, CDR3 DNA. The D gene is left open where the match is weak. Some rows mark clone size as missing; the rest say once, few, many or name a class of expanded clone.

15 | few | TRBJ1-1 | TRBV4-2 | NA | CASSHAVPLDTEAFF | TGTGCCAGCAGCCATGCAGTACCTTTGGACACTGAAGCTTTCTTT
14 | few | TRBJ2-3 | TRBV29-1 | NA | CSVPEQLSTDTQYF | TGCAGCGTTCCTGAACAGCTTAGCACAGATACGCAGTATTTT
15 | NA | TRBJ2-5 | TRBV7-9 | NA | CASSLIPAGQETQYF | TGTGCCAGCAGCTTAATCCCGGCAGGGCAAGAGACCCAGTACTTC
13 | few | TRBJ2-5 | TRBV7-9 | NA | CASSLVDTETQYF | TGTGCCAGCAGCTTAGTGGACACAGAGACCCAGTACTTC
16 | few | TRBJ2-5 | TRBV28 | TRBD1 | CASSSWTGGYQETQYF | TGTGCCAGCAGTTCATGGACAGGGGGGTACCAAGAGACCCAGTACTTC
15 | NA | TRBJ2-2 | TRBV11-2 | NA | CASSSGTPNTGELFF | TGTGCCAGCAGCTCGGGGACTCCGAACACCGGGGAGCTGTTTTTT
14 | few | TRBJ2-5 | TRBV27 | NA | CASSLSNIQETQYF | TGTGCCAGCAGTTTATCTAATATACAAGAGACCCAGTACTTC
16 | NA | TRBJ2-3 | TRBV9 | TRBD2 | CASSVDSGGFTDTQYF | TGTGCCAGCAGCGTAGATAGCGGGGGCTTCACAGATACGCAGTATTTT
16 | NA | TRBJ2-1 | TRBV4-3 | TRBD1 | CASSQGGQGAGNEQFF | TGCGCCAGCAGCCAAGGGGGACAGGGGGCGGGCAATGAGCAGTTCTTC
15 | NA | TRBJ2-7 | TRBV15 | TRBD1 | CATSMGTGNSYEQYF | TGTGCCACCAGCATGGGGACAGGGAACTCCTACGAGCAGTACTTC
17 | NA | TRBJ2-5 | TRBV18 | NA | CASSPLRDGRVEETQYF | TGTGCCAGCTCACCACTGCGGGACGGAAGGGTAGAAGAGACCCAGTACTTC
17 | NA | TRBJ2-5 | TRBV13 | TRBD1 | CASSLYLQGQFQETQYF | TGTGCCAGCAGCTTATATCTCCAGGGACAGTTTCAAGAGACCCAGTACTTC
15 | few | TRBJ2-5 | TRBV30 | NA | CAWCPSSRPQGTQYF | TGTGCCTGGTGCCCCTCTAGTCGCCCACAGGGGACCCAGTACTTC
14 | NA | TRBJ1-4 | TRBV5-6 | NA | CASSQGQANEKLFF | TGTGCCAGCAGCCAGGGACAAGCTAATGAAAAACTGTTTTTT
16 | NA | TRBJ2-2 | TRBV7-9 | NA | CASSLATGGDTGELFF | TGTGCCAGCAGCTTAGCCACAGGGGGGGACACCGGGGAGCTGTTTTTT
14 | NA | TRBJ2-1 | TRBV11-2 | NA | CASSPQERQHEQFF | TGTGCCAGCAGCCCCCAAGAGCGGCAGCATGAGCAGTTCTTC
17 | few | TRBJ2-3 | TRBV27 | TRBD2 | CASSSARLAGSTDTQYF | TGTGCCAGCAGTTCCGCTCGACTAGCGGGGTCCACAGATACGCAGTATTTT
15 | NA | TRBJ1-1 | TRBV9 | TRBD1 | CASRQGGGMNTEAFF | TGTGCCAGCAGACAGGGGGGAGGTATGAACACTGAAGCTTTCTTT
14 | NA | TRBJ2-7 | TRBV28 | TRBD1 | CASRGTGTSYEQYF | TGTGCCAGCAGGGGGACAGGGACTTCCTACGAGCAGTACTTC
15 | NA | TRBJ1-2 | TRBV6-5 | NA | CASSSIRTDNYGYTF | TGTGCCAGCAGCTCTATACGGACAGATAACTATGGCTACACCTTC
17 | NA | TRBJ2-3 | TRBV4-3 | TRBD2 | CASSRRLAGTQSDTQYF | TGCGCCAGCAGCCGGCGACTAGCGGGGACCCAGTCGGATACGCAGTATTTT
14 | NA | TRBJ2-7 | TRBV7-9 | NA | CASSSPGQPYEQYF | TGTGCCAGCAGCTCTCCCGGACAGCCCTACGAGCAGTACTTC
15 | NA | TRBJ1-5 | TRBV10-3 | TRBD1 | CAISESDRPDQPQHF | TGTGCCATCAGTGAGTCGGACAGGCCAGATCAGCCCCAGCATTTT